The source of this T cell receptor (beta chain) is a study of blood T cell repertoires in COVID-19. The CDR3 loop spans 13 amino acids. The ends were cut back, 6 bases at V and 3 bases at J, with 9 bases in the middle. Germline-derived CDR1 and CDR2 are MNHEY and SVGAGI. Original methodology: Quantification of nucleated cells was approximated via reference gene primer amplification. Measured with immunoSEQ multiplex PCR; TCRdb has only the in-frame clones, and not every one. V and J calls and clone size are given by that table; D and trimming were obtained from the DNA. The sample lists roughly 60,000 clones, roughly 84% occurring once.

The sequencing sample was made of peripheral blood. This TCR was recovered from a woman aged 55-69 years with acute or convalescent COVID-19. The rearrangement joins TRBV6-5 to TRBJ1-5; D not resolved. The CDR3 coding sequence is TGTGCCAGCAGGCAAGCATCCAATCAGCCCCAGCATTTT. Its protein product is CASRQASNQPQHF.